This T cell receptor (beta chain) stems from a study of human T cells and chemical hapten exposure. Time point: patch test 1, 2 weeks after DPC sensitization. Documented treatment: therapeutic diphenylcyclopropenone sensitization with weekly scalp DPC. The CDR3 consists of 16 residues. Germline V CDR1 and CDR2: SGHTA, FQGTGA. The junction had 11 bases not matched to a gene; V was cut back by 2 bases and J by 7 bases. This clonotype occurred many times. From the RACE reads, TCRdb called clonotypes with MiXCR, one entry per CDR3 protein. The repertoire consists of 150,000 to 200,000 distinct CDR3 sequences, with about 14% occurring once and the leading ten covering approximately 1.5%.

This TCR was sampled from a woman in her thirties with alopecia areata. Some clones in this sample may be carry-over from other donors' samples. The input for sequencing was whole blood, taken in connection with sensitization to the hapten diphenylcyclopropenone (DPC). This chain links TRBV7-3 with TRBJ2-1; 7 bases are shared with TRBD2. The CDR3 DNA follows: TGTGCCAGCAGCTTACCGGGGGGTTCCGGGATGAATGAGCAGTTCTTC. Its protein is CASSLPGGSGMNEQFF.